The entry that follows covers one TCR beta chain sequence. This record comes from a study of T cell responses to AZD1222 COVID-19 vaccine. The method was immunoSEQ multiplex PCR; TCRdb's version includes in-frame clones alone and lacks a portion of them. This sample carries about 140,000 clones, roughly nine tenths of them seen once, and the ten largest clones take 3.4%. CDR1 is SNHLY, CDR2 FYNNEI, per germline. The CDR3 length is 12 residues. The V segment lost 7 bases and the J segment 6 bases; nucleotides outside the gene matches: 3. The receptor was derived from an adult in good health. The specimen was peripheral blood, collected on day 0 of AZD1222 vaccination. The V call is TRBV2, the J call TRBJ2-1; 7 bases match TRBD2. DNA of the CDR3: TGTGCCAGCAAAGAGCGGGGCAATGAGCAGTTCTTC. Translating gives CASKERGNEQFF.